This T cell receptor beta chain was obtained from a study of spatial heterogeneity in lung cancer. Time point here: sample taken at primary tumor resection. TCRs were sequenced from unsorted whole RNA of tumor, nontumor lung or PBMC. TCRdb redid the calling of the 5' RACE reads with MiXCR, one entry per CDR3 protein. The sample shows roughly 75,000 distinct CDR3 sequences, roughly 15% of them seen only once. Germline values: CDR1 SQVTM, CDR2 ANQGSEA. The CDR3 covers 15 residues. V was clipped by 6 bases and J by 3 bases; unmatched bases: 9. This clonotype was recorded many times. Sequencing was performed on PBMCs, taken at surgery. This clonotype originated in a male donor with early-stage non-small cell lung cancer. V and J are TRBV29-1 and TRBJ2-1, with 9 bases lining up with TRBD1. This CDR3 reads CSVDRTGDLYNEQFF. CDR3 DNA sequence: TGCAGCGTCGATAGGACAGGGGACCTCTACAATGAGCAGTTCTTC.